This passage covers 8 T cell receptor beta chains from one sample sequenced in a study of monozygotic twins with inflammatory bowel disease. TCRdb reprocessed the 5' RACE reads; each CDR3 protein has one entry and no DNA is given. The listing contains fewer than 350,000 distinct CDR3 sequences. Sequencing was done on a sample of blood. The receptors stem from a human donor with ulcerative colitis or Crohn's disease, or a healthy co-twin of an affected twin (not recorded which).

The rearrangement uses TRBV5-1 and TRBJ2-3; TCRdb selects TRBD1, and the lack of DNA leaves this call unchecked. Germline V gene sequence: CDR1 SGHRS, CDR2 YFSETQ. The CDR3 consists of 14 residues. The CDR3 here is CASSFGQATDTQYF. Together with reference TRBV5-1 and TRBJ2-3, the CDR3 gives the full variable domain: KAGVTQTPRYLIKTRGQQVTLSCSPISGHRSVSWYQQTPGQGLQFLFEYFSETQRNKGNFPGRFSGRQFSNSRSEMNVSTLELGDSALYLCASSFGQATDTQYFGPGTRLTVL.

This rearrangement joins TRBV5-1 to TRBJ2-5; TCRdb's D gene call, TRBD1, goes unchecked for lack of DNA. Germline loops: CDR1 SGHRS, CDR2 YFSETQ. The CDR3 spans 14 residues. This CDR3 is CASSLNRVRETQYF.

The CDR3 here is CASSQTSGRADSNSNEQFF. The J gene is TRBJ2-1, the V gene TRBV27; TCRdb proposes TRBD2, but this gene call is untestable without DNA. The germline gives CDR1 MNHEY, CDR2 SMNVEV (reference sequence). The CDR3 runs 19 residues.

The chain joins TRBV2 to TRBJ1-1. Per germline, CDR1 SNHLY and CDR2 FYNNEI. CDR3 length equals 13 residues. The CDR3: CASLEDGNTEAFF.

The CDR3 sequence: CASSLGGTAEAFF. The chain carries TRBV12-3 or TRBV12-4 and TRBJ1-1; TCRdb's D call, TRBD1, is unchecked because there is no DNA. This CDR3 is built from 13 residues.

The chain combines TRBV20-1 with TRBJ1-2; the D gene TCRdb calls, TRBD1, cannot be checked with no DNA. Per germline, CDR1 DFQATT and CDR2 SNEGSKA (reference sequence). CDR3 length equals 14 residues. The CDR3 sequence: CSASAPGTDYGYTF.

The V and J genes are TRBV1 and TRBJ1-2; TCRdb picks TRBD1, but there is no DNA to check that call. TRBV1 is termed a pseudogene. The CDR3 is 14 amino acids. CDR3 residues: CTSSQTDRVYGYTF.

The genes are TRBV6-2 or TRBV6-3 and TRBJ2-7; TCRdb outputs TRBD1, but without DNA this stays unchecked. The CDR3 spans 14 residues. Germline V gene sequence: CDR1 MNHEY, CDR2 SVGEGT. The CDR3: CASSFQGRTYEQYF.